The next 23 T cell receptor beta chains were all read from a single sample in a study of molecular identifiers for immune sequencing clone quantification. TCRdb re-derived calls from the PCR reads in MiXCR, one entry per CDR3 protein. Altogether over 550,000 distinct CDR3 sequences are present, 25% being singletons, with the ten largest covering around 0.78%. The specimen sequenced was naive CD8+ T cells from blood, with Jurkat cell RNA spiked in. Specified subset: FACS-sorted CD8+CD4-CCR7+CD45RA+ naive T cells. Every receptor here comes from a human donor in good health. Some libraries in this study had Jurkat cell RNA spiked in.

The chain uses TRBV5-4 and TRBJ2-3, with 8 bases matching TRBD2. The CDR3 spans 15 residues. Looked up from germline, CDR1 is SGHNT and CDR2 is YYREEE (reference sequence). J was trimmed by 5 bases and V by 0 bases; bases with no gene match: 5. The CDR3 spells CASSLAGGPEDTQYF. DNA for the CDR3: TGTGCCAGCAGCTTGGCGGGAGGGCCAGAAGATACGCAGTATTTT.

This clonotype was recorded many times. V and J are TRBV12-5 and TRBJ2-7, with D unclear. Germline V gene data show CDR1 as LGHNT and CDR2 as FRNRAP. This CDR3 contains 16 residues. V gave up 0 bases and J gave up 6 bases, with 18 bases separating them. The CDR3 sequence: CASGLVLGTPAPEQYF. Written as DNA, the CDR3 is TGTGCTAGTGGTTTGGTACTGGGCACCCCAGCTCCCGAGCAGTACTTC.

This clonotype came up many times. V and J are TRBV20-1 and TRBJ2-7, with 9 bases fitting TRBD1. V lost 7 bases to trimming and J lost 3 bases; unmatched junction nucleotides: 13. The CDR3 consists of 15 residues. Germline CDR1 and CDR2: DFQATT and SNEGSKA (reference sequence). CDR3 sequence: CSVASGQGRGYEQYF. CDR3 DNA: TGCAGTGTAGCCTCCGGACAGGGGAGAGGCTACGAGCAGTACTTC.

The rearrangement joins TRBV6-1 to TRBJ2-5; TRBD1 matches 8 bases. Germline V gives CDR1 MNHNS, CDR2 SASEGT. The CDR3 sequence is 14 residues long. J lost 4 bases, V lost 6 bases, and 7 bases had no gene match. This CDR3 reads CASRKTGGGETQYF. The CDR3 DNA reads TGTGCCAGCAGAAAAACAGGGGGTGGAGAGACCCAGTACTTC.

This clonotype was counted many times. This sequence joins TRBV28 and TRBJ2-7; 9 nucleotides line up with TRBD1. Germline CDR1 and CDR2: MDHEN and SYDVKM. The CDR3 is made up of 17 amino acids. V lost 5 bases and J lost 5; bases outside the gene matches: 16. CDR3 coding DNA: TGTGCCAGCAGTCTAAAGCCGGGACAGGGACCGACGGACGAGCAGTACTTC. Protein product: CASSLKPGQGPTDEQYF.

This clonotype was detected ten times or more. The chain is built from TRBV28 and TRBJ2-3; D not certain. This CDR3 has 16 amino acids. The ends were cut back, 2 bases at V and 4 bases at J, with 16 bases in the middle. Per the germline V gene, CDR1 is MDHEN and CDR2 is SYDVKM. The CDR3 DNA reads TGTGCCAGCAGTTTAGGGGTTCACACAACATCAGATACGCAGTATTTT. Its translation: CASSLGVHTTSDTQYF.

This clonotype has ten or more counts. The gene calls are TRBV4-3 and TRBJ2-5; 10 bases are shared with TRBD2. The CDR3 consists of 16 residues. V was pared by 1 base and J by 5 bases, with 7 bases of the junction left unmatched. Germline V gives CDR1 LGHNA, CDR2 YSLEER. CDR3 region: CASSQAGTSALETQYF. In DNA, the CDR3 is TGCGCCAGCAGCCAAGCCGGGACTAGCGCGCTTGAGACCCAGTACTTC.

The chain carries TRBV5-4 and TRBJ1-2; D ambiguous. Germline loops: CDR1 SGHNT, CDR2 YYREEE (reference sequence). The CDR3 spans 16 residues. Trimming removed 0 bases at V and 0 bases at J, with 12 bases between. CDR3 sequence reads: CASSLVGTQANYGYTF. The CDR3 DNA sequence: TGTGCCAGCAGCTTGGTGGGCACCCAAGCTAACTATGGCTACACCTTC.

On this clonotype itself: Possible read error: a much larger clone is one base away. The CDR3 here is CASSLDQQEAQYF. The CDR3 nucleotides are TGTGCCAGCAGCTTGGATCAGCAAGAGGCCCAGTACTTC. The chain has TRBV5-3 and TRBJ2-5, with D uncertain. TRBV5-3 qualifies as an ORF whose function is uncertain. There are 13 residues in the CDR3.

This clonotype was picked up a small number of times. The chain uses TRBV3-1 and TRBJ1-5, with D unresolved. The germline CDR1 and CDR2 sequences are LGHDT and YNNKEL (reference sequence). V was pared by 1 base and J by 7 bases, with 23 bases between. This CDR3 is built from 18 residues. For the CDR3, the DNA is TGTGCCAGCAGCCAAGGTCGCCCGGAGGTGCCCCTTCGGCAGCCCCAGCATTTT. Amino acids: CASSQGRPEVPLRQPQHF.

This clonotype was observed a handful of times. V and J are TRBV4-1 and TRBJ2-7, with unresolved D. V lost 1 base and J lost 3, with 13 bases in between. The CDR3 sequence is 15 residues long. Germline V CDR1 and CDR2: MGHRA, YSYEKL. The CDR3 protein is CASSQAPQVGYEQYF. Written as DNA, the CDR3 is TGCGCCAGCAGCCAAGCCCCCCAGGTGGGCTACGAGCAGTACTTC.

This rearrangement joins TRBV15 to TRBJ2-7, with TRBD1 identical over 9 bases. Germline trimming cut 0 bases from V and 7 bases from J; bases unmatched to any gene: 4. The CDR3 totals 14 residues. CDR1 and CDR2 from the germline V gene are LNHNV and YYDKDF (reference sequence). CDR3 bases: TGTGCCACCAGCAGAGAACAGGGGGCTTGGGAGCAGTACTTC. Its translation: CATSREQGAWEQYF. The full variable domain, in which reference TRBV15 and TRBJ2-7 provide the parts outside the CDR3, is DAMVIQNPRYQVTQFGKPVTLSCSQTLNHNVMYWYQQKSSQAPKLLFHYYDKDFNNEADTPDNFQSRRPNTSFCFLDIRSPGLGDTAMYLCATSREQGAWEQYFGPGTRLTVT.

The V and J genes are TRBV6-5 and TRBJ1-2, with D perhaps matching TRBD1 (6 bases). V was shortened by 7 bases and J by 4 bases, with 16 bases between the two germline ends. The CDR3 contains 14 residues. CDR1 MNHEY and CDR2 SVGAGI come from the germline V gene. The CDR3 DNA is TGTGCCAGCACGACGGGTTCAGGGGTCTATGGCTACACCTTC. As protein: CASTTGSGVYGYTF.

The table lists this clonotype with many counts. The V gene is TRBV6-6, the J gene TRBJ2-7; 9 bases agree with TRBD1. Germline loops: CDR1 MNHNY, CDR2 SVGAGI (reference sequence). Losses at the gene ends were 0 bases for V and 5 bases for J; bases not matched to a gene: 8. The CDR3 extends over 16 amino acids. This CDR3 reads CASSYSQGQGYHEQYF. The CDR3 bases are TGTGCCAGCAGTTACTCGCAAGGACAGGGGTACCACGAGCAGTACTTC.

The chain recombines TRBV4-1 with TRBJ2-7; 9 nucleotides agree with TRBD1. The CDR3 is 15 residues long. Losses at the gene ends were 8 bases for V and 2 bases for J; bases not matched to a gene: 10. Germline-derived CDR1 and CDR2 are MGHRA and YSYEKL. CDR3 bases: TGCGCCAGCCGCCGACCGGGACAGGGCCCCTACGAGCAGTACTTC. It yields the protein CASRRPGQGPYEQYF.

This clonotype showed up just a few times. The rearrangement joins TRBV13 to TRBJ2-3; 12 bases are a match to TRBD2. After removal of 5 bases from V and 10 bases from J, the junction contained 13 bases not matched to a gene. This CDR3 has 16 amino acids. CDR1 is PRHDT, CDR2 FYEKMQ, per germline (reference sequence). CDR3 loop: CASSASSGGAAMAQYF. In nucleotides, the CDR3 is TGTGCCAGCAGCGCCTCTAGCGGGGGGGCGGCGATGGCGCAGTATTTT.

This clonotype was detected many times. V and J are TRBV9 and TRBJ2-1; D unresolved. Trimming took off 0 bases at V and 5 bases at J, with 3 bases between the two ends. The CDR3 length is 12 residues. Germline-derived CDR1 and CDR2 are SGDLS and YYNGEE. The CDR3 here is CASSVGNNEQFF. Written as DNA, the CDR3 is TGTGCCAGCAGCGTAGGAAACAATGAGCAGTTCTTC.

Regarding this clonotype: A read error may be the cause here, since a much bigger clone is one base away. The J gene is TRBJ1-5, the V gene TRBV28; possibly TRBD1 for D (6 bases). V gave up 6 bases and J gave up 5 bases, with 14 bases separating them. The CDR3 runs 14 residues. CDR1 MDHEN and CDR2 SYDVKM come from the germline V gene. The CDR3 protein is CASSNGQSDQPQHF. CDR3 in DNA: TGTGCCAGCAGCAATGGACAGAGCGATCAGCCCCAGCATTTT.

This clonotype was seen many times. V is TRBV7-9 and J is TRBJ1-4; D call uncertain. This CDR3 spans 13 amino acids. The V end was cut by 9 bases, the J end by 8 bases, with 16 bases between. Germline lookup yields CDR1 SEHNR and CDR2 FQNEAQ (reference sequence). CDR3 amino acids: CASAGGSREKLFF. The CDR3 bases are TGTGCCAGTGCTGGAGGATCGAGAGAAAAACTGTTTTTT.

In its sample, this clonotype was seen many times. The rearrangement joins TRBV5-4 to TRBJ1-1; no definite D call. The CDR3 loop spans 14 amino acids. Trimming removed 4 bases from V and 4 bases from J, with 14 bases in between. The germline CDR1 and CDR2 sequences are SGHNT and YYREEE (reference sequence). CDR3 sequence (DNA): TGTGCCAGCAGCGTGCCGTCCGGGAGCACTGAAGCTTTCTTT. Translated, it gives CASSVPSGSTEAFF.

The sample holds many counts of this clonotype. The chain joins TRBV28 to TRBJ1-1; D remains unclear. The germline V gene encodes CDR1 MDHEN and CDR2 SYDVKM. CDR3 length equals 13 residues. Deletions cut 2 bases from V and 3 bases from J, with 7 bases between. The DNA for the CDR3 is TGTGCCAGCAGTTTAGTGGGTTACACTGAAGCTTTCTTT. Translating it yields CASSLVGYTEAFF. Combining the CDR3 with reference TRBV28 and TRBJ1-1 gives the whole variable domain DVKVTQSSRYLVKRTGEKVFLECVQDMDHENMFWYRQDPGLGLRLIYFSYDVKMKEKGDIPEGYSVSREKKERFSLILESASTNQTSMYLCASSLVGYTEAFFGQGTRLTVV.

This clonotype was seen repeatedly, ten times or more. The CDR3 coding sequence is TGCGCCAGCAGAGAGGACAGCTACCCGGTCTACGAGCAGTACTTC. Its translation: CASREDSYPVYEQYF. The chain carries TRBV5-1 and TRBJ2-7; maybe TRBD1 (6 bases). Germline V gene lookup returns CDR1 SGHRS and CDR2 YFSETQ. V gave up 5 bases and J gave up 3 bases, with 18 bases separating them. The CDR3 runs 15 residues.

Turning to this clonotype: This is likely a read error, given that the CDR3 carries no conserved phenylalanine or tryptophan at its end. The chain has TRBV6-2 or TRBV6-3 and TRBJ2-7; no definite D call. Germline V gene lookup returns CDR1 MNHEY and CDR2 SVGEGT. This CDR3 comprises 14 residues. V was clipped by 2 bases and J by 4 bases, with 12 bases between them. CDR3 DNA sequence: TGTGCCAGCAGTTACCCTCCCAATCGATACGAGCAGTACCTC. This sequence encodes CASSYPPNRYEQYL.